Shown below are 17 T cell receptor beta chains from a single sample sequenced in a study of blood T cell repertoires in COVID-19 (dated by TCRdb to 2020 to 2022). Receptor amplification or capture employed the immunoSEQ multiplex PCR assay. In TCRdb, the immuneACCESS table is reduced to in-frame sequences with V and J assigned. These tables do not hold every clone; where another copy was compared, an unresolved V gene accounts for under half, and the others remain unexplained. A total of about 260,000 clones appear in this sample, approximately 82% of them only once. The ten largest account for 1.5% to 2% of the sample. Source material: peripheral blood. The receptors come from a woman of 80 years or more with acute or convalescent COVID-19.

The chain uses TRBV9 and TRBJ2-1; 7 bases are a match to TRBD2. The CDR3 is made up of 13 amino acids. Germline V gene lookup returns CDR1 SGDLS and CDR2 YYNGEE. After removal of 3 bases from V and 6 bases from J, the junction contained 3 bases not matched to a gene. The CDR3 DNA sequence: TGTGCCAGCAGCGAAGCGGGGACCAATGAGCAGTTCTTC. This encodes CASSEAGTNEQFF.

The J gene is TRBJ1-3, the V gene TRBV18; TRBD1 matches 12 bases. There are 18 residues in the CDR3. V gave up 0 bases and J gave up 3 bases; unmatched junction bases: 6. CDR1 and CDR2 (germline): KGHSH, LQKENI. The CDR3 spells CASSPPGQGALIGNTIYF. The CDR3 nucleotides are TGTGCCAGCTCACCACCGGGACAGGGGGCTCTGATTGGAAACACCATATATTTT.

The J gene is TRBJ2-2, the V gene TRBV7-2, with a weak D call TRBD1 (6 bases). This CDR3 comprises 14 residues. CDR1 is SGHTA and CDR2 is FQGNSA in the germline V gene. Trimming left V 3 bases short and J 1 base short, with 6 bases between. The CDR3 region has the DNA TGTGCCAGCAGCTTGGGACAGAACACCGGGGAGCTGTTTTTT. Translated: CASSLGQNTGELFF. Supplemented by reference TRBV7-2 and TRBJ2-2, the full variable domain reads GAGVSQSPSNKVTEKGKDVELRCDPISGHTALYWYRQSLGQGLEFLIYFQGNSAPDKSGLPSDRFSAERTGGSVSTLTIQRTQQEDSAVYLCASSLGQNTGELFFGEGSRLTVL.

V is TRBV15 and J is TRBJ2-3; 9 bases agree with TRBD2. The J segment lost 3 bases and the V segment lost 2 bases, leaving 9 bases of the junction unmatched. Germline V gives CDR1 LNHNV, CDR2 YYDKDF (reference sequence). The CDR3 has 17 amino acids. The CDR3 region is CATSRLAGASGTDTQYF. CDR3 nucleotide sequence: TGTGCCACCAGCAGATTAGCGGGAGCCTCCGGGACAGATACGCAGTATTTT.

This clone was seen a single time. The chain carries TRBV6-2 or TRBV6-3 and TRBJ1-1, with TRBD1 matching over 8 bases. Germline CDR1 is MNHEY and CDR2 is SVGEGT. This CDR3 has 14 residues. V trimming: 2 bases; J trimming: 9 bases; junction bases outside the gene matches: 8. CDR3 protein: CASSYRQGAGKAFF. The CDR3 DNA reads TGTGCCAGCAGTTACAGGCAGGGGGCCGGGAAAGCTTTCTTT.

This chain links TRBV6-2 or TRBV6-3 with TRBJ1-1; 9 bases are a match to TRBD1. The CDR3 runs to 14 residues. V dropped 5 bases and J dropped 7; count of bases not matched to a gene: 8. Per germline, CDR1 MNHEY and CDR2 SVGEGT. In nucleotides, the CDR3 is TGTGCCAGCAGTCCCGGGACAGGGAGTAATGAAGCTTTCTTT. Translated: CASSPGTGSNEAFF.

The rearrangement joins TRBV7-8 to TRBJ1-4, with a tentative D call TRBD1 (6 bases). The CDR3 is 16 amino acids. In germline, CDR1 is SGHVS, CDR2 FQNEAQ. Trimming cost V 1 base and J 8 bases, with 17 bases left between them. CDR3 in amino acids: CASSLGIQGMGEKLFF. DNA for the CDR3: TGTGCCAGCAGCTTAGGAATACAGGGAATGGGGGAAAAACTGTTTTTT.

The chain carries TRBV19 and TRBJ1-4; 8 bases agree with TRBD1. The CDR3 consists of 16 residues. Looked up from germline, CDR1 is LNHDA and CDR2 is SQIVND (reference sequence). With 6 bases clipped from V and 4 bases from J, the junction kept 10 bases outside the gene matches. CDR3 coding DNA: TGTGCCAGTAGGAATATACCGGGACAGGTTAATGAAAAACTGTTTTTT. Amino acids: CASRNIPGQVNEKLFF.

A single count supports this clone. The chain is built from TRBV14 and TRBJ2-1; D gene uncertain. Deletions cut 1 base from V and 6 bases from J, with 16 bases between. CDR3 length: 16 residues. The germline CDR1 and CDR2 sequences are SGHDN and FVKESK. CDR3 loop: CASSQGSLPMSNEQFF. CDR3 bases: TGTGCCAGCAGCCAAGGTTCCTTACCGATGAGCAATGAGCAGTTCTTC.

The gene calls are TRBV7-3 and TRBJ2-5; D possibly corresponds to TRBD2 (6 bases). There are 14 residues in the CDR3. Looked up from germline, CDR1 is SGHTA and CDR2 is FQGTGA. Trimming pared 0 bases from V and 2 bases from J, leaving 7 bases between. CDR3 amino acids: CASSLTGLQETQYF. In DNA, the CDR3 is TGTGCCAGCAGCTTAACGGGACTGCAAGAGACCCAGTACTTC.

This clone came up many times. The J gene is TRBJ1-6, the V gene TRBV15; no reliable D call. Germline-derived CDR1 and CDR2 are LNHNV and YYDKDF (reference sequence). This CDR3 spans 17 amino acids. V lost 1 base, J lost 9 bases, and 19 bases lay in between. This chain's CDR3 is CATSRGRPRQAGSPLHF. Here the CDR3 DNA reads TGTGCCACCAGCAGAGGCCGTCCGCGCCAGGCGGGTTCACCCCTCCACTTT.

The count of this clone is one. The J gene is TRBJ2-3, the V gene TRBV28; the D gene is possibly TRBD2 (5 bases). The germline V gene has CDR1 MDHEN and CDR2 SYDVKM. The CDR3 has 16 amino acids. The ends were cut back, 6 bases at V and 5 bases at J, with 21 bases in the middle. The CDR3 region is CASRTMDSRSLDTQYF. Here the CDR3 DNA reads TGTGCCAGCAGGACCATGGACTCGAGGTCATTAGATACGCAGTATTTT. The full variable domain, completed using reference TRBV28 and TRBJ2-3, is DVKVTQSSRYLVKRTGEKVFLECVQDMDHENMFWYRQDPGLGLRLIYFSYDVKMKEKGDIPEGYSVSREKKERFSLILESASTNQTSMYLCASRTMDSRSLDTQYFGPGTRLTVL.

The V call is TRBV12-3 or TRBV12-4, the J call TRBJ1-1, with 7 positions matching TRBD1. J was trimmed by 10 bases and V by 6 bases; bases with no gene match: 8. The CDR3 totals 12 residues. The CDR3 is CASRGTVGIAFF. In DNA form, the CDR3 reads TGTGCCAGCAGGGGGACAGTAGGAATAGCTTTCTTT.

The chain combines TRBV11-2 with TRBJ2-7; D remains ambiguous. The ends were cut back, 5 bases at V and 2 bases at J, with 13 bases in the middle. The CDR3 spans 14 residues. Germline loops: CDR1 SGHAT, CDR2 FQNNGV. The CDR3 region has the DNA TGTGCCAGCAGCCAATTCAGTGAAACCTACGAGCAGTACTTC. Translation gives CASSQFSETYEQYF.

The chain has TRBV5-6 and TRBJ1-2, with 10 bases lining up with TRBD1. Germline-derived CDR1 and CDR2 are SGHDT and YYEEEE. This CDR3 spans 16 amino acids. V trimming: 3 bases; J trimming: 2 bases; junction bases outside the gene matches: 7. CDR3 sequence: CASSYPMGQGNYGYTF. The CDR3 nucleotides are TGTGCCAGCAGCTATCCCATGGGACAGGGGAACTATGGCTACACCTTC.

The chain links TRBV2 to TRBJ2-7, with a possible D match to TRBD2 (5 bases). Germline CDR1 reads SNHLY; CDR2 reads FYNNEI. The ends were cut back, 6 bases at V and 4 bases at J, with 13 bases in the middle. The CDR3 contains 13 residues. The CDR3 region is CASSAAGLYEQYF. Here the CDR3 DNA reads TGTGCCAGCAGCGCGGCAGGACTTTACGAGCAGTACTTC.

The CDR3 is CASSLRQLGGYEQYF. DNA for the CDR3: TGTGCCAGCAGTTTGAGGCAACTCGGGGGCTACGAGCAGTACTTC. The chain joins TRBV28 to TRBJ2-7; TRBD2 is a possible D gene (6 bases). The germline V gene encodes CDR1 MDHEN and CDR2 SYDVKM. V was trimmed by 3 bases and J by 3 bases, leaving 15 bases between them. This CDR3 is 15 amino acids long.